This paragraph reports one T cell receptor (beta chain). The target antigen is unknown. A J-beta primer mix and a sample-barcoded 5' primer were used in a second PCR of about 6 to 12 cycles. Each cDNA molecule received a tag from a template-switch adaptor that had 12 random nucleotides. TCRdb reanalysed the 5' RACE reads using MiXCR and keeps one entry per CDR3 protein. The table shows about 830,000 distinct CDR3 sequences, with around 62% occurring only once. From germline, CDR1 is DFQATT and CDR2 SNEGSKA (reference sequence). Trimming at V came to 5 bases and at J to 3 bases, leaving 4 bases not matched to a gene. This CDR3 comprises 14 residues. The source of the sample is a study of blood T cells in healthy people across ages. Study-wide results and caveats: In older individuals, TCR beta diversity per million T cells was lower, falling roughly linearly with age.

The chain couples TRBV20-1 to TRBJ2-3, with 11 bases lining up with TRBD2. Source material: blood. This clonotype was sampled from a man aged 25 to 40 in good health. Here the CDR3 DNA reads TGCAGTGCTCTAACTAGCGGGGGAACAGATACGCAGTATTTT. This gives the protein CSALTSGGTDTQYF.